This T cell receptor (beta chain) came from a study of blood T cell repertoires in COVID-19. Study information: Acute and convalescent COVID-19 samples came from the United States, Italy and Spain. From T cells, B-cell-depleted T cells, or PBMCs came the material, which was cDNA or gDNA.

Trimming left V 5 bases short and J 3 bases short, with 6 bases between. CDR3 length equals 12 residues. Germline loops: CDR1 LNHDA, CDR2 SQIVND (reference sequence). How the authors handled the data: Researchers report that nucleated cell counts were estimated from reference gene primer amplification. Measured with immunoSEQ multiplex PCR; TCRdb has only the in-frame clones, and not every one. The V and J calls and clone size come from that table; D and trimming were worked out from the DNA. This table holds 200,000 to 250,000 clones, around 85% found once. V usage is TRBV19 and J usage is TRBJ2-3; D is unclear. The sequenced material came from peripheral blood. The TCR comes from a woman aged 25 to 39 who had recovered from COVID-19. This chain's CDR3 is CASSQVTDTQYF. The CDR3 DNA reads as TGTGCCAGTAGTCAGGTTACAGATACGCAGTATTTT.